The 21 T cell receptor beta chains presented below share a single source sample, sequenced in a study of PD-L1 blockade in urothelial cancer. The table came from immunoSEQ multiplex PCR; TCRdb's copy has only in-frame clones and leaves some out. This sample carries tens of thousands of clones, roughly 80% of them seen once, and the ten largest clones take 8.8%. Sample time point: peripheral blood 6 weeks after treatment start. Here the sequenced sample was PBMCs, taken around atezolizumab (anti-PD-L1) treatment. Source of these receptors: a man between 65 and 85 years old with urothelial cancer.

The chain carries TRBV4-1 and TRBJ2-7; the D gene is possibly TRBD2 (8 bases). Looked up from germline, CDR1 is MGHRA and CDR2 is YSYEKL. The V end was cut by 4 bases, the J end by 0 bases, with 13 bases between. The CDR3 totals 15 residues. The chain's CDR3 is CASSLQGTSSYEQYF. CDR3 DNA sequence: TGCGCCAGCAGCCTACAGGGGACTAGCTCCTACGAGCAGTACTTC.

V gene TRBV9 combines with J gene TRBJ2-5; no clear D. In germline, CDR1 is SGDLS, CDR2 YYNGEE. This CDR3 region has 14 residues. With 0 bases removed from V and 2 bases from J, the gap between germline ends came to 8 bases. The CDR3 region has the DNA TGTGCCAGCAGCGTAGGTCTAGAACAAGAGACCCAGTACTTC. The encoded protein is CASSVGLEQETQYF.

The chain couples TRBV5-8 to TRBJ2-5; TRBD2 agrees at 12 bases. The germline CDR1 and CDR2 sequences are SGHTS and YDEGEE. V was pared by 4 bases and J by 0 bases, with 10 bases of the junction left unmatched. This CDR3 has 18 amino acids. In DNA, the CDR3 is TGTGCCAGCAGCCGGGGACTAGCGGGTCACCAGTACCAAGAGACCCAGTACTTC. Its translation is CASSRGLAGHQYQETQYF.

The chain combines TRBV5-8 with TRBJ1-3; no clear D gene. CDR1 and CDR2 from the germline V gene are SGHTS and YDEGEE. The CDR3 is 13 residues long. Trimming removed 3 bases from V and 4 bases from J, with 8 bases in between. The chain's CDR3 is CASSSPSGNTIYF. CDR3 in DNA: TGTGCCAGCAGCTCTCCTTCGGGAAACACCATATATTTT.

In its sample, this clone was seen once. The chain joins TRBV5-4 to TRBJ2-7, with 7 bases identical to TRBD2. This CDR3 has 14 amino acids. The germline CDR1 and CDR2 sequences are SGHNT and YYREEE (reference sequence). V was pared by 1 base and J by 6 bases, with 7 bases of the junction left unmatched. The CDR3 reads CASSLKGEGREQYF. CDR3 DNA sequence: TGTGCCAGCAGCTTGAAAGGGGAGGGGCGCGAGCAGTACTTC.

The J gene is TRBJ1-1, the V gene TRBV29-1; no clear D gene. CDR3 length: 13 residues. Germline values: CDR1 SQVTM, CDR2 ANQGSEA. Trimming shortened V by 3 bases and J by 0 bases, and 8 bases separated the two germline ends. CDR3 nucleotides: TGCAGCGTTGAGAGGTTAATGAACACTGAAGCTTTCTTT. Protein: CSVERLMNTEAFF.

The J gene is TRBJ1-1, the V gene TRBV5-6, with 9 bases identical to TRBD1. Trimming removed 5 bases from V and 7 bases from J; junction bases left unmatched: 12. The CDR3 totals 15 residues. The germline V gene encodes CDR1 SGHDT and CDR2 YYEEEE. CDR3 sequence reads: CASRPNTGGRLEAFF. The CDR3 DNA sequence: TGTGCCAGCAGACCCAACACAGGGGGCCGCCTTGAAGCTTTCTTT.

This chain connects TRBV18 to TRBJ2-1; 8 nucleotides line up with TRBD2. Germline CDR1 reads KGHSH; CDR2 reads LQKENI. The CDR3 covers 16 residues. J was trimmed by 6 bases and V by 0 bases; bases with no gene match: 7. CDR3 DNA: TGTGCCAGCTCACCACCCGCCGGGAGGGGGGGCAATGAGCAGTTCTTC. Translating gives CASSPPAGRGGNEQFF.

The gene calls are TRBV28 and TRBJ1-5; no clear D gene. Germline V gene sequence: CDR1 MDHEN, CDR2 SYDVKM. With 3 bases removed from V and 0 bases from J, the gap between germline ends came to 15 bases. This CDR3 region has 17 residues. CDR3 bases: TGTGCCAGCAGTTTGCACCCGGGGAGAGGTAGCAATCAGCCCCAGCATTTT. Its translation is CASSLHPGRGSNQPQHF.

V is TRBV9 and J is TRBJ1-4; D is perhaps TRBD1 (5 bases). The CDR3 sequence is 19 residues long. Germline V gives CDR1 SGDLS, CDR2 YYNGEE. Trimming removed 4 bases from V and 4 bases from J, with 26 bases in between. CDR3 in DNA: TGTGCCAGCAGCCCCCATGGCGGGACGCACTCCCTTTTTAATGAAAAACTGTTTTTT. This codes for CASSPHGGTHSLFNEKLFF.

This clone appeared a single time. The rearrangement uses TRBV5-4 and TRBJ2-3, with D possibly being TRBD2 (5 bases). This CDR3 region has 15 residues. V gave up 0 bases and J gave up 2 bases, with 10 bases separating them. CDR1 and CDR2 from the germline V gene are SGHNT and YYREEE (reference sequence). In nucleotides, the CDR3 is TGTGCCAGCAGCTTGGTGACTACTCACACAGATACGCAGTATTTT. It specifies CASSLVTTHTDTQYF.

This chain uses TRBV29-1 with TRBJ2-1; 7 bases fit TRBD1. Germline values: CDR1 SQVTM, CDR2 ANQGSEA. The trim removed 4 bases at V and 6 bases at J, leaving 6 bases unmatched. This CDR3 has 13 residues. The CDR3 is CSVGKQGTNEQFF. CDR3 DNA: TGCAGCGTTGGGAAACAGGGGACCAATGAGCAGTTCTTC.

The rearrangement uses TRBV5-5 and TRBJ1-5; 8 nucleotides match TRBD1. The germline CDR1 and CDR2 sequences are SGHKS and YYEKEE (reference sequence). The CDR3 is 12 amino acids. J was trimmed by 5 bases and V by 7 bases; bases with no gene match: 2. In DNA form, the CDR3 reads TGTGCCAGCCCACAGGGGGATCAGCCCCAGCATTTT. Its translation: CASPQGDQPQHF.

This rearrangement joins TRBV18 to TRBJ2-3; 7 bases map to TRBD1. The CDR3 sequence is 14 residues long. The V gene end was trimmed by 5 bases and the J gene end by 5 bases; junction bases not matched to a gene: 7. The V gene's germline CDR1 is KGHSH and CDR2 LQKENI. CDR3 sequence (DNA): TGTGCCAGCTCAGCGAACAGGGGAGTAGATACGCAGTATTTT. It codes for CASSANRGVDTQYF. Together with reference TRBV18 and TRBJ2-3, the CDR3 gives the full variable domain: NAGVMQNPRHLVRRRGQEARLRCSPMKGHSHVYWYRQLPEEGLKFMVYLQKENIIDESGMPKERFSAEFPKEGPSILRIQQVVRGDSAAYFCASSANRGVDTQYFGPGTRLTVL.

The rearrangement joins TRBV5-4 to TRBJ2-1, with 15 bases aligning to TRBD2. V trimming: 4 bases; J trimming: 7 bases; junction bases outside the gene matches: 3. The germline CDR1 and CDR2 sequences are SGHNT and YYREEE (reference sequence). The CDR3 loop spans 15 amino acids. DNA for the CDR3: TGTGCCAGCAGCCGGGGACTAGCGGGAGGAAATGAGCAGTTCTTC. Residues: CASSRGLAGGNEQFF. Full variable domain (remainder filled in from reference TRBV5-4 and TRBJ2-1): ETGVTQSPTHLIKTRGQQVTLRCSSQSGHNTVSWYQQALGQGPQFIFQYYREEENGRGNFPPRFSGLQFPNYSSELNVNALELDDSALYLCASSRGLAGGNEQFFGPGTRLTVL.

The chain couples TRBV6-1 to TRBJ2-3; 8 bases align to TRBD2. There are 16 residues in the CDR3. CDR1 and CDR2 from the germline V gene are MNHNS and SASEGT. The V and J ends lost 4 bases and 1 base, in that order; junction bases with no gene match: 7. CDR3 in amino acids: CASSAASGSGTDTQYF. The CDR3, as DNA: TGTGCCAGCAGTGCCGCCAGCGGGAGTGGCACAGATACGCAGTATTTT.

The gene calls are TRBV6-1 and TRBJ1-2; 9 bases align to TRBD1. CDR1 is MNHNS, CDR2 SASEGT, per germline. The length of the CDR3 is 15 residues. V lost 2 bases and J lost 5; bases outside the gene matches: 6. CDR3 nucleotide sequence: TGTGCCAGCAGTGAAAGCCTCGGGACAGGGTATGGCTACACCTTC. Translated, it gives CASSESLGTGYGYTF.

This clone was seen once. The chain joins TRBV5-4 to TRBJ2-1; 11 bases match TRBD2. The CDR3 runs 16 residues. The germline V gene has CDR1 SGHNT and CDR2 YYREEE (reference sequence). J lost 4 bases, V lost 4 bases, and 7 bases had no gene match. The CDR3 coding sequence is TGTGCCAGCAGCCCGGGAGGGACTAGCGGTTACAATGAGCAGTTCTTC. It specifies CASSPGGTSGYNEQFF.

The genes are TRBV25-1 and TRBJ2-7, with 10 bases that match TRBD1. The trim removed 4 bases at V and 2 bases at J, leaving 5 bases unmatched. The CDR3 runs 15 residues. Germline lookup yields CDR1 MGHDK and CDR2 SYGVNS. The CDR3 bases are TGTGCCAGCAGTGCCCAGGACAGGGGGGCCTACGAGCAGTACTTC. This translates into CASSAQDRGAYEQYF.

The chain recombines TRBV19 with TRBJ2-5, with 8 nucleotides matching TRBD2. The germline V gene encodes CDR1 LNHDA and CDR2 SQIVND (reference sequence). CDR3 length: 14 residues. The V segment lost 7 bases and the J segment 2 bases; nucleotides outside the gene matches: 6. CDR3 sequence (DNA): TGTGCCAGTACCCCGGGAGGGGGACAAGAGACCCAGTACTTC. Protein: CASTPGGGQETQYF.

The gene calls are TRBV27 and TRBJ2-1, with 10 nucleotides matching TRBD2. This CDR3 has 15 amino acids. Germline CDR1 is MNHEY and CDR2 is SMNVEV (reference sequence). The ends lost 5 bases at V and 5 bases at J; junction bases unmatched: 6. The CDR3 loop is CASSAPLAGHNEQFF. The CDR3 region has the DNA TGTGCCAGCAGTGCCCCACTAGCGGGGCACAATGAGCAGTTCTTC.